These 30 T cell receptor beta chains came from one sample sequenced in a study of molecular identifiers for immune sequencing clone quantification. TCRdb re-called the PCR reads through MiXCR, storing one row per CDR3 protein. The sample has some 91,000 distinct CDR3 sequences, more than 20% seen once. Sequenced: naive CD8+ T cells from blood, with Jurkat cell RNA spiked in. The subset was: FACS-sorted CD8+CD4-CCR7+CD45RA+ naive T cells. The receptor set was obtained from a human donor in good health. Some libraries in this study had Jurkat cell RNA spiked in.

Many counts were recorded for this clonotype. The chain couples TRBV5-4 to TRBJ2-7; the D gene is possibly TRBD2 (5 bases). The CDR3 loop spans 15 amino acids. V was shortened by 0 bases and J by 2 bases, with 12 bases between the two germline ends. The V gene's germline CDR1 is SGHNT and CDR2 YYREEE (reference sequence). The CDR3 loop reads CASSLGENLAYEQYF. The CDR3 nucleotides read TGTGCCAGCAGCTTGGGGGAGAACCTTGCCTACGAGCAGTACTTC.

On this clonotype: This may arise from a read error, as a much more abundant clone is one base away. This chain joins TRBV27 and TRBJ2-3, with D possibly matching TRBD2 (5 bases). V lost 0 bases and J 1 base, leaving 11 bases between the germline ends. CDR3 length: 16 amino acids. From germline, CDR1 is MNHEY and CDR2 SMNVEV (reference sequence). The CDR3 is CASSLSWLARTDTQYF. The CDR3 DNA sequence: TGTGCCAGCAGTTTATCGTGGCTAGCCCGCACAGATACGCAGTATTTT.

This clonotype appeared a few times. Here the CDR3 reads CAISESKAASSYEQYF. As DNA, the CDR3 is TGTGCCATCAGTGAGTCGAAGGCGGCTAGCTCCTACGAGCAGTACTTC. The rearrangement joins TRBV10-3 to TRBJ2-7; no clear D. CDR1 ENHRY and CDR2 SYGVKD come from the germline V gene. V lost 0 bases, J lost 0 bases, and 12 bases lay in between. CDR3 length: 16 residues.

To note about this clonotype: Germline is not matched at one junction end, which may reflect a read error. The chain couples TRBV2 to TRBJ2-1; D ambiguous. The CDR3 totals 10 residues. Per germline, CDR1 SNHLY and CDR2 FYNNEI. The CDR3 DNA is TGTACCAGCAGTTACAATGAGCAGTTCTTC. Translating it yields CTSSYNEQFF.

This clonotype was counted a few times. This may arise from a read error, as a much more abundant clone is one base away. The rearrangement uses TRBV4-3 and TRBJ1-3; the match to TRBD1 covers 7 bases. Germline CDR1 is LGHNA and CDR2 is YSLEER. The CDR3 spans 18 residues. The CDR3 coding sequence is TGCGCCAGCGGCCAAACGGCGGACAGGTCGAACTCTGGAAACACCATATATTTT. Translated, it gives CASGQTADRSNSGNTIYF.

As to this clonotype: The conserved phenylalanine or tryptophan normally closing the CDR3 is absent here, so this likely arose from a read error. The V call is TRBV7-2, the J call TRBJ1-5; D unresolved. The CDR3 is made up of 14 amino acids. Germline V gives CDR1 SGHTA, CDR2 FQGNSA. The CDR3 nucleotides are TGTGCCAGCAGCTTAGCGGAGTCCGGGCAGCGCCAGCATGTT. This encodes CASSLAESGQRQHV.

J is TRBJ2-2 and V is TRBV4-3; possibly TRBD1 or TRBD2 for D (6 bases each). CDR3 length: 17 residues. The germline V gene has CDR1 LGHNA and CDR2 YSLEER. Trimming removed 1 base at V and 5 bases at J, with 17 bases between. CDR3 in amino acids: CASSQALEGGWTGELFF. The CDR3 DNA reads TGCGCCAGCAGCCAAGCCCTTGAGGGGGGTTGGACCGGGGAGCTGTTTTTT.

The sample holds a few counts of this clonotype. This rearrangement joins TRBV27 to TRBJ2-1, with no clear D. Trimming cost V 5 bases and J 2 bases, with 16 bases left between them. Germline CDR1 reads MNHEY; CDR2 reads SMNVEV (reference sequence). The CDR3 contains 16 residues. CDR3 sequence: CASSGDHADPYNEQFF. The CDR3 DNA follows: TGTGCCAGCAGTGGGGATCATGCCGACCCCTACAATGAGCAGTTCTTC.

This clonotype was counted a few times. The chain links TRBV7-9 to TRBJ2-1; TRBD2 matches at 7 bases. The CDR3 extends over 18 amino acids. Germline lookup yields CDR1 SEHNR and CDR2 FQNEAQ (reference sequence). V lost 4 bases to trimming and J lost 0 bases; unmatched junction nucleotides: 12. CDR3 amino acids: CASSSGTIYPSSYNEQFF. As DNA, the CDR3 is TGTGCCAGCAGCTCCGGGACTATTTACCCGAGCTCCTACAATGAGCAGTTCTTC.

Remarks on this clonotype: A clone one base away is much larger, so this may be a read error. J is TRBJ2-3 and V is TRBV7-9; D could derive from TRBD1 or TRBD2 (6 bases each). Germline assignment: CDR1 SEHNR and CDR2 FQNEAQ (reference sequence). This CDR3 has 16 residues. CDR3 sequence reads: CAGSLGWGAVTDTQYF. DNA for the CDR3: TGTGCCGGCAGCTTAGGATGGGGGGCCGTCACAGATACGCAGTATTTT.

Of note for this clonotype: A much larger clone is a single base away; this may be a read error. CDR3 sequence (DNA): TGTGCCAGCAGCCAGAGACAGCACAACGAGCAGTACTTC. Translated: CASSQRQHNEQYF. V usage is TRBV3-1 and J usage is TRBJ2-7, with D perhaps TRBD1 (5 bases). Looked up from germline, CDR1 is LGHDT and CDR2 is YNNKEL (reference sequence). Trimming took off 3 bases at V and 5 bases at J, with 11 bases between the two ends. The CDR3 loop spans 13 amino acids.

Many counts were recorded for this clonotype. This sequence joins TRBV4-1 and TRBJ1-1; D gene uncertain. V dropped 0 bases and J dropped 8 bases, with 13 bases sitting between them. Germline CDR1 and CDR2: MGHRA and YSYEKL. This CDR3 contains 14 residues. CDR3 nucleotides: TGCGCCAGCAGCCAAGATCCGGTAGACGGGGAAGCTTTCTTT. Translation: CASSQDPVDGEAFF.

This clonotype has a count of ten or more. The V gene is TRBV2, the J gene TRBJ2-7, with 13 bases fitting TRBD2. Germline CDR1 is SNHLY and CDR2 is FYNNEI. Trimming removed 8 bases from V and 5 bases from J; junction bases left unmatched: 3. The CDR3 spans 13 residues. The CDR3 bases are TGTGCCAGCGGACTAGCGGGAGTTCACGAGCAGTACTTC. Translation: CASGLAGVHEQYF.

This chain joins TRBV6-5 and TRBJ2-7, with D hard to call. Germline V gene sequence: CDR1 MNHEY, CDR2 SVGAGI. The V end lost 6 bases, the J end lost 6 bases, and 15 bases lay between the germline ends. CDR3 length equals 13 residues. Here the CDR3 DNA reads TGTGCCAGCAGCCGGAGCCCAGACCGCGAGCAGTACTTC. It translates to CASSRSPDREQYF.

The chain is built from TRBV7-9 and TRBJ2-7; tentative D call: TRBD2 (5 bases). CDR3 length: 13 amino acids. Germline V lookup: CDR1 SEHNR, CDR2 FQNEAQ (reference sequence). The CDR3 DNA reads TGTGCGCGCAGCGCCGAGGGTTCCTACGAGCAGTACTTC. The encoded protein is CARSAEGSYEQYF.

This clonotype was observed at least ten times. The genes are TRBV19 and TRBJ2-7, with 8 bases identical to TRBD2. In germline, CDR1 is LNHDA, CDR2 SQIVND (reference sequence). The CDR3 runs to 16 residues. The trim removed 7 bases at V and 0 bases at J, leaving 11 bases unmatched. CDR3 sequence (DNA): TGTGCCAGTACCATGGGCCCGGGGGGGGGCTCCTACGAGCAGTACTTC. Translated, it gives CASTMGPGGGSYEQYF.

This clonotype was observed many times. The V and J genes are TRBV4-1 and TRBJ2-7; D may be TRBD2 (5 bases). The germline V and J ends were trimmed by 0 bases and 2 bases, with 14 bases remaining between them. This CDR3 is 16 amino acids long. Germline V gene sequence: CDR1 MGHRA, CDR2 YSYEKL. This chain's CDR3 is CASSQDWTGYPYEQYF. For the CDR3, the DNA is TGCGCCAGCAGCCAAGATTGGACGGGGTATCCCTACGAGCAGTACTTC.

The chain recombines TRBV12-3 or TRBV12-4 with TRBJ2-1, with 10 bases that match TRBD2. Trimming took 5 bases from V and 5 from J; bases not matched to a gene: 33. There are 24 residues in the CDR3. This CDR3 is CASSQRHPGLARTVGPRFDNEQFF. CDR3 DNA sequence: TGTGCCAGCAGTCAACGACACCCGGGACTAGCGCGGACGGTTGGCCCCCGGTTCGACAATGAGCAGTTCTTC.

This clonotype was detected ten times or more. V usage is TRBV29-1 and J usage is TRBJ1-2; no reliable D call. Deletions cut 3 bases from V and 5 bases from J, with 19 bases between. CDR1 is SQVTM, CDR2 ANQGSEA, per germline. CDR3 length: 15 residues. The CDR3 nucleotides are TGCAGCGTTGATGAGGGTTCTATTGGAGAATATGGCTACACCTTC. This gives the protein CSVDEGSIGEYGYTF.

This clonotype was observed many times. This sequence joins TRBV7-9 and TRBJ1-1, with D unresolved. The germline V gene has CDR1 SEHNR and CDR2 FQNEAQ (reference sequence). Trimming stripped 5 bases from V and 4 bases from J, with 14 bases between. This CDR3 spans 14 amino acids. This CDR3 reads CASSTNRAITEAFF. In nucleotides, the CDR3 is TGTGCCAGCAGCACAAACCGGGCCATCACTGAAGCTTTCTTT. Full variable domain (missing parts from reference TRBV7-9 and TRBJ1-1): DTGVSQNPRHKITKRGQNVTFRCDPISEHNRLYWYRQTLGQGPEFLTYFQNEAQLEKSRLLSDRFSAERPKGSFSTLEIQRTEQGDSAMYLCASSTNRAITEAFFGQGTRLTVV.

This clonotype showed up many times. An end of the junction does not agree with germline; a read error may underlie this. The chain recombines TRBV11-2 with TRBJ2-7; 9 nucleotides match TRBD2. Germline assignment: CDR1 SGHAT and CDR2 FQNNGV. The CDR3 covers 14 residues. The CDR3 is CASGLREGRWEQYF. Written as DNA, the CDR3 is TGTGCCAGCGGCTTGCGGGAGGGCCGGTGGGAGCAGTACTTC.

This clonotype was observed a handful of times. This could be a read error, since a much larger clone is one nucleotide away. The chain uses TRBV20-1 and TRBJ2-1; 7 bases are a match to TRBD2. Germline values: CDR1 DFQATT, CDR2 SNEGSKA (reference sequence). This CDR3 has 16 residues. V lost 0 bases to trimming and J lost 1 base; unmatched junction nucleotides: 6. CDR3 sequence: CSARDLAGVSYNEQFF. The DNA for the CDR3 is TGCAGTGCTAGAGATTTGGCGGGGGTGTCCTACAATGAGCAGTTCTTC.

This clonotype came up many times. The chain joins TRBV12-3 or TRBV12-4 to TRBJ2-3; D is possibly TRBD1 or TRBD2 (6 bases each). Trimming took 6 bases from V and 2 from J, leaving 12 bases between them. The CDR3 is 14 amino acids. The CDR3 bases are TGTGCCAGCAGCCCGGGGGCCTCCACAGATACGCAGTATTTT. Residues: CASSPGASTDTQYF.

This clonotype was found many times. The rearrangement joins TRBV9 to TRBJ2-3; TRBD2 is a possible D gene (6 bases). Germline V gene lookup returns CDR1 SGDLS and CDR2 YYNGEE. The V end lost 4 bases, the J end lost 6 bases, and 18 bases lay between the germline ends. The CDR3 has 15 residues. CDR3 protein: CASSFSRAGWDTQYF. The DNA of the CDR3 is TGTGCCAGCAGCTTCTCCCGTGCGGGGTGGGATACGCAGTATTTT.

This clonotype was seen ten or more times. The chain recombines TRBV11-2 with TRBJ2-1, with 9 bases aligning to TRBD2. After removal of 0 bases from V and 0 bases from J, the junction contained 9 bases not matched to a gene. CDR1 and CDR2 (germline): SGHAT, FQNNGV. This CDR3 contains 19 residues. The CDR3 region has the DNA TGTGCCAGCAGCTTAGATGGTTCTAGTAGCGGGAGCTCCTACAATGAGCAGTTCTTC. This codes for CASSLDGSSSGSSYNEQFF.

This clonotype occurred a few times. The V call is TRBV2, the J call TRBJ2-7; no clear D gene. The CDR3 runs to 14 residues. Between the trimmed V and J ends, which lost 4 bases and 0 bases, there was a span of 10 bases. Germline V lookup: CDR1 SNHLY, CDR2 FYNNEI. The CDR3 is CASSGQRTSYEQYF. CDR3 bases: TGTGCCAGCAGTGGTCAGCGTACCTCCTACGAGCAGTACTTC.

This clonotype was detected a few times. The V gene is TRBV15, the J gene TRBJ1-5, with TRBD1 matching over 8 bases. Germline loops: CDR1 LNHNV, CDR2 YYDKDF (reference sequence). Trimming at V came to 0 bases and at J to 6 bases, leaving 4 bases not matched to a gene. This CDR3 is 15 amino acids long. The DNA of the CDR3 is TGTGCCACCAGCAGAGATCAGGGGGCAGGTCAGCCCCAGCATTTT. It is translated as CATSRDQGAGQPQHF.

In regard to this clonotype: A read error is possible here, since a much larger clone lies one base away. The V call is TRBV30, the J call TRBJ2-7, with D hard to call. The CDR3 covers 13 residues. Germline values: CDR1 GTSNPN, CDR2 SVGIG (reference sequence). The CDR3 sequence is CAWSSEPTYELYF. CDR3 nucleotide sequence: TGTGCCTGGAGTTCGGAGCCCACCTACGAGCTGTACTTC.

The DNA for the CDR3 is TGTGCCAGCAGCCCAAAGTACCAGAGACAAGAGACCCAGTACTTC. Its translation: CASSPKYQRQETQYF. V gene TRBV12-3 or TRBV12-4 combines with J gene TRBJ2-5; D gene unclear. The CDR3 runs to 15 residues. V dropped 6 bases and J dropped 2 bases, with 16 bases sitting between them.

This clonotype has ten or more counts. The V call is TRBV4-3, the J call TRBJ2-7; D gene uncertain. Germline lookup yields CDR1 LGHNA and CDR2 YSLEER. The V gene lost 4 bases and the J gene lost 5 bases, with 12 bases spanning the gap. The CDR3 has 13 residues. CDR3 DNA sequence: TGCGCCAGCAGCCCTGGTGTTCTAGACGAGCAGTACTTC. Its translation is CASSPGVLDEQYF.